This T cell receptor beta chain stems from a study of T cells after yellow fever vaccination. Study context: SMART-Seq v4 Ultra Low Input served to prepare low-cell-number fractions. Study-wide results and limits: At 95% to 96% for CD4 and about 88% for CD8, most primary-vaccination clones showed up again after the booster. Just a small share of clonotypes turned up in the CD4 compartment as well as the CD8 compartment.

This clonotype was seen more than once but under ten times. Its antigen is as yet unknown. Germline V gives CDR1 SGHNT, CDR2 YYREEE (reference sequence). Trimming shortened V by 0 bases and J by 4 bases, and 7 bases separated the two germline ends. The length of the CDR3 is 13 residues. TCRdb reprocessed the 5' RACE reads with MiXCR, giving one entry per CDR3 protein. The data contain about 400,000 distinct CDR3 sequences, more than 9% of them seen just once; the ten biggest clones take up more than 15%. This sequence originates from a man aged 18 to 30 who received the YFV17D yellow fever vaccine. Sequences were derived from PBMCs, sampled on the day of the first yellow fever vaccination. The chain is built from TRBV5-4 and TRBJ1-1; no clear D. CDR3 nucleotides: TGTGCCAGCAGCTTGGCCGGGATCACTGAAGCTTTCTTT. It yields the protein CASSLAGITEAFF.